These 31 T cell receptor beta chains came from one sample sequenced in a study of response to subunit inactivated influenza vaccine. TCRdb analysed the RT-PCR reads with MiXCR anew, one entry per CDR3 protein. The profile shows fewer than 700,000 distinct CDR3 sequences, roughly 13% of them singletons. Sequenced here: PBMCs from blood, sampled roughly 45 days after vaccination. The receptor source for this set is a man between 50 and 59 years old who received an inactivated influenza vaccine.

V gene TRBV29-1 combines with J gene TRBJ2-2; the D gene is possibly TRBD2 (6 bases). Germline loops: CDR1 SQVTM, CDR2 ANQGSEA. CDR3 size: 14 residues. Trimming removed 3 bases at V and 0 bases at J, with 8 bases between. CDR3 loop: CSVDGGANTGELFF. CDR3 in DNA: TGCAGCGTTGATGGCGGGGCGAACACCGGGGAGCTGTTTTTT.

This chain links TRBV11-2 with TRBJ2-5; 10 bases map to TRBD2. Per germline, CDR1 SGHAT and CDR2 FQNNGV. The V segment lost 1 base and the J segment 5 bases; nucleotides outside the gene matches: 10. The CDR3 contains 17 residues. The CDR3 nucleotides read TGTGCCAGCAGCTTAGGTCCCAGCGGGGGGGCCACCGAGACCCAGTACTTC. Residues: CASSLGPSGGATETQYF. The full variable domain, in which reference TRBV11-2 and TRBJ2-5 provide the parts outside the CDR3, is EAGVAQSPRYKIIEKRQSVAFWCNPISGHATLYWYQQILGQGPKLLIQFQNNGVVDDSQLPKDRFSAERLKGVDSTLKIQPAKLEDSAVYLCASSLGPSGGATETQYFGPGTRLLVL.

This clonotype has only a few counts. The chain is built from TRBV3-1 and TRBJ2-1, with TRBD2 matching 7 bases. With V trimmed by 4 bases and J by 4 bases, 7 bases remained unmatched. The CDR3 covers 15 residues. The germline gives CDR1 LGHDT, CDR2 YNNKEL (reference sequence). CDR3 loop: CASSPDWGGYNEQFF. For the CDR3, the DNA is TGTGCCAGCAGCCCTGACTGGGGGGGTTACAATGAGCAGTTCTTC.

This chain links TRBV7-9 with TRBJ2-1; D unclear. V lost 4 bases to trimming and J lost 8 bases, with 12 bases between them. The CDR3 is 13 residues long. Germline CDR1 and CDR2: SEHNR and FQNEAQ (reference sequence). CDR3 sequence reads: CASSCRARYEQFF. CDR3 in DNA: TGTGCCAGCAGCTGCCGTGCGAGATATGAGCAGTTCTTC.

J is TRBJ2-6 and V is TRBV11-1; TRBD2 is a possible D gene (6 bases). Trimming shortened V by 1 base and J by 0 bases, and 13 bases separated the two germline ends. Germline loops: CDR1 SGHAT, CDR2 FQDESV (reference sequence). The CDR3 sequence is 18 residues long. The CDR3 reads CASSLEGGTISGANVLTF. The CDR3 region has the DNA TGTGCCAGCAGCTTAGAAGGAGGGACGATCTCTGGGGCCAACGTCCTGACTTTC.

The chain links TRBV4-1 to TRBJ1-2; 9 bases match TRBD1. The J segment lost 5 bases and the V segment lost 0 bases, leaving 4 bases of the junction unmatched. Per germline, CDR1 MGHRA and CDR2 YSYEKL. The CDR3 length is 15 residues. CDR3 protein: CASSQETGGAYGYTF. The CDR3 nucleotides read TGCGCCAGCAGCCAAGAAACAGGGGGCGCATATGGCTACACCTTC.

This clonotype was found a few times. The chain recombines TRBV20-1 with TRBJ2-5, with D tentatively TRBD2 (6 bases). In germline, CDR1 is DFQATT, CDR2 SNEGSKA (reference sequence). The length of the CDR3 is 13 residues. V lost 7 bases to trimming and J lost 4 bases, with 16 bases between them. Here the CDR3 reads CSGTGAGIETQYF. Here the CDR3 DNA reads TGCAGTGGGACGGGAGCAGGGATAGAGACCCAGTACTTC.

This clonotype came up a few times. The chain carries TRBV7-9 and TRBJ2-1; 8 bases are shared with TRBD2. CDR1 is SEHNR, CDR2 FQNEAQ, per germline (reference sequence). J lost 8 bases, V lost 2 bases, and 5 bases had no gene match. This CDR3 has 14 residues. The CDR3: CASSLTGGRDEQFF. CDR3 coding DNA: TGTGCCAGCAGCTTAACGGGAGGGCGCGATGAGCAGTTCTTC.

This clonotype was observed a few times. This chain uses TRBV6-1 with TRBJ1-2; maybe TRBD1 (6 bases). Per the germline V gene, CDR1 is MNHNS and CDR2 is SASEGT. Trimming took off 5 bases at V and 4 bases at J, with 17 bases between the two ends. CDR3 length: 15 residues. As DNA, the CDR3 is TGTGCCAGCAGTCCACAGGGAACGGGGGGCTATGGCTACACCTTC. It is translated as CASSPQGTGGYGYTF.

This sequence joins TRBV29-1 and TRBJ2-3; D unresolved. The length of the CDR3 is 14 residues. V was cut by 2 bases and J by 0 bases, with 9 bases left in between. Germline values: CDR1 SQVTM, CDR2 ANQGSEA. The CDR3 DNA reads TGCAGCGTTGAAAAGGGTTCTAGCACAGATACGCAGTATTTT. Translation: CSVEKGSSTDTQYF.

Only a few counts were recorded for this clonotype. The chain combines TRBV7-8 with TRBJ2-7; 8 positions agree with TRBD2. The ends lost 5 bases at V and 0 bases at J; junction bases unmatched: 9. CDR1 and CDR2 (germline): SGHVS, FQNEAQ. The CDR3 has 16 residues. The CDR3 DNA sequence: TGTGCCAGCAGCATCCCGGGGGGGCTAGACTCCTACGAGCAGTACTTC. It yields the protein CASSIPGGLDSYEQYF.

The rearrangement joins TRBV4-3 to TRBJ2-1; 13 bases map to TRBD2. Germline V gene sequence: CDR1 LGHNA, CDR2 YSLEER. The CDR3 extends over 18 amino acids. V lost 3 bases, J lost 8 bases, and 13 bases stayed unmatched. The CDR3 sequence: CASSQYSDGTSGIYEQFF. In DNA, the CDR3 is TGCGCCAGCAGCCAGTACTCAGACGGGACTAGCGGGATCTATGAGCAGTTCTTC.

The rearrangement joins TRBV20-1 to TRBJ1-4, with D uncertain. The CDR3 spans 17 residues. V was shortened by 0 bases and J by 0 bases, with 14 bases between the two germline ends. Germline V gene data show CDR1 as DFQATT and CDR2 as SNEGSKA (reference sequence). CDR3 nucleotides: TGCAGTGCTAGAGATACCGGCAGCACAGCAACTAATGAAAAACTGTTTTTT. Its translation: CSARDTGSTATNEKLFF.

The V and J genes are TRBV20-1 and TRBJ2-1; 12 positions match TRBD2. The CDR3 has 18 residues. The germline V gene encodes CDR1 DFQATT and CDR2 SNEGSKA (reference sequence). Trimming cost V 6 bases and J 0 bases; bases outside gene matches: 12. The CDR3 sequence is CSALGWLAGGPSYNEQFF. The CDR3, as DNA: TGCAGTGCCCTAGGGTGGCTAGCGGGAGGGCCCTCCTACAATGAGCAGTTCTTC.

This clonotype showed up many times. For the CDR3, the DNA is TGTGCCAGCAGCCGGATGGTAGCGGGGGGAACAGATACGCAGTATTTT. It codes for CASSRMVAGGTDTQYF. The chain couples TRBV7-8 to TRBJ2-3; 10 bases line up with TRBD2. The CDR3 extends over 16 amino acids. Per the germline V gene, CDR1 is SGHVS and CDR2 is FQNEAQ. Germline trimming cut 5 bases from V and 3 bases from J; bases unmatched to any gene: 8.

The chain employs TRBV6-6 and TRBJ2-7, with 7 bases fitting TRBD1. CDR1 and CDR2 (germline): MNHNY, SVGAGI (reference sequence). CDR3 size: 13 residues. The junction had 5 bases not matched to a gene; V was cut back by 3 bases and J by 6 bases. In DNA, the CDR3 is TGTGCCAGCAGTTATCTGCAGGGGGTCGAGCAGTACTTC. Its protein product is CASSYLQGVEQYF.

This clonotype was seen more than once but under ten times. The chain couples TRBV6-6 to TRBJ1-4; no firm D call. Trimming removed 8 bases from V and 8 bases from J, with 12 bases in between. CDR1 and CDR2 from the germline V gene are MNHNY and SVGAGI (reference sequence). The CDR3 is made up of 12 amino acids. The CDR3: CASADPGEKLFF. The CDR3 nucleotides read TGTGCCAGCGCAGACCCGGGGGAAAAACTGTTTTTT.

There are a few counts of this clonotype. The chain recombines TRBV20-1 with TRBJ2-3; 10 bases map to TRBD1. V lost 3 bases, J lost 1 base, and 7 bases stayed unmatched. The CDR3 extends over 16 amino acids. Germline CDR1 DFQATT, CDR2 SNEGSKA (reference sequence). Here the CDR3 reads CSASKLGQGRTDTQYF. CDR3 in DNA: TGCAGTGCTAGCAAACTGGGACAGGGGCGCACAGATACGCAGTATTTT.

There are a few counts of this clonotype. This sequence joins TRBV5-6 and TRBJ2-1; D gene uncertain. Trimming removed 0 bases at V and 10 bases at J, with 23 bases between. Germline lookup yields CDR1 SGHDT and CDR2 YYEEEE. There are 17 residues in the CDR3. In DNA form, the CDR3 reads TGTGCCAGCAGCTTGGTTAGTACGGGTTCGGGTTTGGGAGAGCAGTTCTTC. Amino acid sequence: CASSLVSTGSGLGEQFF.

This clonotype was detected many times. The V call is TRBV28, the J call TRBJ2-2, with a possible D match to TRBD2 (5 bases). The V gene's germline CDR1 is MDHEN and CDR2 SYDVKM. Trimming pared 5 bases from V and 6 bases from J, leaving 10 bases between. The CDR3 totals 13 residues. The CDR3: CASSRRQAGELFF. The DNA for the CDR3 is TGTGCCAGCAGTAGGAGGCAGGCCGGGGAGCTGTTTTTT.

The chain recombines TRBV7-6 with TRBJ2-7; D remains unclear. The CDR3 contains 15 residues. CDR1 SGHVS and CDR2 FNYEAQ come from the germline V gene. Trimming stripped 2 bases from V and 3 bases from J, with 14 bases between. CDR3 residues: CASSLFDTRNYEQYF. The CDR3 DNA is TGTGCCAGCAGCTTATTCGACACTCGCAACTACGAGCAGTACTTC.

The gene calls are TRBV5-1 and TRBJ2-7; D perhaps matches TRBD2 (5 bases). The CDR3 contains 15 residues. V shed 1 base and J shed 5 bases, with 16 bases lying between them. Germline loops: CDR1 SGHRS, CDR2 YFSETQ. CDR3 in amino acids: CASSLNTLVINEQYF. In DNA form, the CDR3 reads TGCGCCAGCAGCTTGAATACACTAGTCATCAACGAGCAGTACTTC.

The chain recombines TRBV20-1 with TRBJ2-5; 8 nucleotides align to TRBD2. With V trimmed by 5 bases and J by 7 bases, 9 bases remained unmatched. Germline CDR1 reads DFQATT; CDR2 reads SNEGSKA (reference sequence). The CDR3 has 13 residues. CDR3 DNA sequence: TGCAGTGCTCCCTTCAGCGGGAGCGGGACCCAGTACTTC. This codes for CSAPFSGSGTQYF.

V usage is TRBV20-1 and J usage is TRBJ2-7; TRBD1 is a possible D gene (6 bases). V lost 6 bases and J 3 bases, leaving 15 bases between the germline ends. Germline V gene lookup returns CDR1 DFQATT and CDR2 SNEGSKA (reference sequence). The CDR3 spans 13 residues. CDR3 nucleotides: TGCAGTGCCGCCGGGACACAAGACTACGAGCAGTACTTC. The encoded protein is CSAAGTQDYEQYF.

This clonotype was recorded a few times. The chain is built from TRBV6-1 and TRBJ1-1; D is ambiguous. The CDR3 spans 17 residues. The germline V gene has CDR1 MNHNS and CDR2 SASEGT. Trimming removed 5 bases at V and 3 bases at J, with 22 bases between. DNA for the CDR3: TGTGCCAGCAGTCAATCACACGAATTCGTTTGGGACACTGAAGCTTTCTTT. Translated: CASSQSHEFVWDTEAFF.

This clonotype was counted between two and nine times. The J gene is TRBJ1-2, the V gene TRBV12-3 or TRBV12-4; D remains unclear. The CDR3 sequence is 12 residues long. Deletions cut 6 bases from V and 8 bases from J, with 13 bases between. CDR3 amino acids: CASSLTAPGYTF. The CDR3 nucleotides read TGTGCCAGCAGCCTAACGGCCCCAGGCTACACCTTC.

This clonotype came up a few times. The chain links TRBV5-1 to TRBJ2-2, with TRBD1 identical over 8 bases. Germline loops: CDR1 SGHRS, CDR2 YFSETQ. The length of the CDR3 is 14 residues. V gave up 5 bases and J gave up 4 bases; unmatched junction bases: 4. Here the CDR3 DNA reads TGCGCCAGCAGAGACCAGGGGGCCACCGGGGAGCTGTTTTTT. This sequence encodes CASRDQGATGELFF. The whole variable domain, filled in from reference TRBV5-1 and TRBJ2-2, reads KAGVTQTPRYLIKTRGQQVTLSCSPISGHRSVSWYQQTPGQGLQFLFEYFSETQRNKGNFPGRFSGRQFSNSRSEMNVSTLELGDSALYLCASRDQGATGELFFGEGSRLTVL.

A few counts support this clonotype. The genes are TRBV12-3 or TRBV12-4 and TRBJ1-5; TRBD1 aligns across 7 bases. The CDR3 spans 15 residues. The J segment lost 3 bases and the V segment lost 3 bases, leaving 5 bases of the junction unmatched. The chain's CDR3 is CASSFSTGDNQPQHF. For the CDR3, the DNA is TGTGCCAGCAGTTTCAGCACAGGGGACAATCAGCCCCAGCATTTT.

This clonotype was detected many times. V is TRBV20-1 and J is TRBJ1-1, with a possible D match to TRBD1 (5 bases). V was shortened by 0 bases and J by 1 base, with 9 bases between the two germline ends. This CDR3 is built from 14 residues. Germline V CDR1 and CDR2: DFQATT, SNEGSKA (reference sequence). This CDR3 reads CSARDRGRNTEAFF. The CDR3 DNA sequence: TGCAGTGCTAGAGATAGGGGACGGAACACTGAAGCTTTCTTT.

There are many counts of this clonotype. This rearrangement joins TRBV20-1 to TRBJ2-1; D perhaps matches TRBD2 (6 bases). CDR1 is DFQATT and CDR2 is SNEGSKA in the germline V gene (reference sequence). V was cut by 8 bases and J by 10 bases, with 24 bases left in between. This CDR3 spans 14 amino acids. Written as DNA, the CDR3 is TGCAGTTCTAAGTGGGACGGGAGAGGTGGAGAGCAGTTCTTC. Its translation: CSSKWDGRGGEQFF.

The chain uses TRBV6-2 or TRBV6-3 and TRBJ2-7, with D uncertain. Trimming pared 2 bases from V and 6 bases from J, leaving 14 bases between. In germline, CDR1 is MNHEY, CDR2 SVGEGT. CDR3 length equals 14 residues. Here the CDR3 DNA reads TGTGCCAGCAGTTACAGCTCGGCCCCGAGCGAGCAGTACTTC. Translated: CASSYSSAPSEQYF.